Following are 2 T cell receptor beta chains from one sample sequenced in a study of cytomegalovirus exposure and HLA in healthy donors. With 60 Vbeta and 13 Jbeta primers, the PCR was carried out. Here immunoSEQ multiplex PCR was the method, and the copy in TCRdb shows in-frame clones only, minus some. The sample includes about 89,000 clones, approximately 65% of them seen just once. What was sequenced was PBMCs. Every receptor here comes from a man aged 25-45 years in good health and CMV-seronegative.

This clone was recorded once. The chain joins TRBV28 to TRBJ1-2, with D possibly TRBD1 on 5 matching bases. V was cut by 4 bases and J by 4 bases, with 22 bases left in between. Per germline, CDR1 MDHEN and CDR2 SYDVKM. The length of the CDR3 is 17 residues. The CDR3 here is CASSSPREVHEPYGYTF. CDR3 DNA sequence: TGTGCCAGCAGTTCCCCCAGGGAGGTTCATGAACCCTATGGCTACACCTTC.

The chain employs TRBV5-1 and TRBJ1-1, with a possible D match to TRBD1 (5 bases). The CDR3 sequence is 15 residues long. Trimming left V 1 base short and J 3 bases short, with 13 bases between. The germline V gene has CDR1 SGHRS and CDR2 YFSETQ. CDR3 region: CASSLWGRGDTEAFF. CDR3 nucleotide sequence: TGCGCCAGCAGCTTGTGGGGGAGGGGAGACACTGAAGCTTTCTTT.